These T cell receptor beta chains were read from a single sample in a study of cytomegalovirus exposure and HLA in healthy donors. The method was immunoSEQ multiplex PCR; TCRdb's version includes in-frame clones alone and lacks a portion of them. The data show some 130,000 clones, about 83% seen once. Sequencing was carried out using PBMCs. Receptors were obtained from a woman in her 30s in good health and CMV-seronegative. Each CDR3 is given with its conserved first and last residue. Each record gives: V gene, D gene, clone size, J gene, CDR3 protein, CDR3 DNA. A D gene is named only where the DNA matches it firmly. Only part of the rows carry a size: once, few, many, or a class if the clone is expanded.

V: TRBV5-5
D: .
size: .
J: TRBJ1-6
CDR3: CASSLWGRWDSPLHF
DNA: TGTGCCAGCAGCTTGTGGGGCAGGTGGGATTCACCCCTCCACTTT

V: TRBV5-1
D: TRBD2
size: .
J: TRBJ2-3
CDR3: CASSERAGGRTDTQYF
DNA: TGCGCCAGCAGCGAGAGGGCGGGGGGTCGCACAGATACGCAGTATTTT

V: TRBV6-6
D: .
size: once
J: TRBJ1-5
CDR3: CASGRGNQPQHF
DNA: TGTGCCAGCGGGAGGGGGAATCAGCCCCAGCATTTT

V: TRBV5-1
D: .
size: .
J: TRBJ2-5
CDR3: CASSRSRQSVLETQYF
DNA: TGCGCCAGCAGCCGATCCCGACAGTCTGTACTAGAGACCCAGTACTTC

V: TRBV19
D: .
size: .
J: TRBJ2-7
CDR3: CASSIAGDSSYEQYF
DNA: TGTGCCAGTAGTATAGCGGGGGACAGCTCCTACGAGCAGTACTTC

V: TRBV18
D: TRBD1
size: .
J: TRBJ1-2
CDR3: CASSPTGGNYGYTF
DNA: TGTGCCAGCTCGCCGACAGGGGGCAACTATGGCTACACCTTC

V: TRBV5-6
D: TRBD1
size: once
J: TRBJ1-2
CDR3: CASSLPGQGAGYTF
DNA: TGTGCCAGCAGCTTACCGGGACAGGGGGCTGGCTACACCTTC

V: TRBV5-1
D: .
size: .
J: TRBJ2-2
CDR3: CASSVNRVVRELFF
DNA: TGCGCCAGCAGCGTAAACAGGGTTGTCAGGGAGCTGTTTTTT

V: TRBV5-4
D: .
size: .
J: TRBJ2-3
CDR3: CASSLGHPSTDTQYF
DNA: TGTGCCAGCAGCTTGGGACACCCTAGCACAGATACGCAGTATTTT

V: TRBV27
D: TRBD1
size: once
J: TRBJ2-2
CDR3: CASSLSGTAPGELFF
DNA: TGTGCCAGCAGTTTATCCGGGACAGCGCCCGGGGAGCTGTTTTTT

V: TRBV7-6
D: .
size: .
J: TRBJ1-1
CDR3: CASTWGPGTEAFF
DNA: TGTGCCAGCACGTGGGGGCCCGGCACTGAAGCTTTCTTT

V: TRBV18
D: .
size: .
J: TRBJ2-3
CDR3: CASSPLGGTDTQYF
DNA: TGTGCCAGCTCACCACTGGGCGGCACAGATACGCAGTATTTT

V: TRBV6-6
D: TRBD2
size: .
J: TRBJ2-7
CDR3: CASQSGGVSYEQYF
DNA: TGTGCCAGCCAAAGCGGGGGGGTGTCCTACGAGCAGTACTTC

V: TRBV7-9
D: TRBD1
size: .
J: TRBJ2-3
CDR3: CASSHRIKQGATDTQYF
DNA: TGTGCCAGCAGCCACCGAATTAAACAGGGGGCAACAGATACGCAGTATTTT

V: TRBV2
D: .
size: many
J: TRBJ2-1
CDR3: CASSATGILNEQFF
DNA: TGTGCCAGCAGTGCGACTGGCATCCTCAATGAGCAGTTCTTC

V: TRBV2
D: .
size: .
J: TRBJ1-2
CDR3: CASSESVREGGYTF
DNA: TGTGCCAGCAGTGAAAGTGTCAGGGAAGGTGGCTACACCTTC

V: TRBV5-6
D: TRBD1
size: .
J: TRBJ1-5
CDR3: CASSFSGQGYQPQHF
DNA: TGTGCCAGCAGCTTTTCGGGACAGGGGTATCAGCCCCAGCATTTT

V: TRBV4-2
D: TRBD1
size: .
J: TRBJ1-2
CDR3: CASSQDPPGQGLDGYTF
DNA: TGTGCCAGCAGCCAGGACCCTCCCGGACAGGGTCTGGATGGCTACACCTTC

V: TRBV7-2
D: TRBD2
size: few
J: TRBJ2-1
CDR3: CASSHKRTSGGYHNEQFF
DNA: TGTGCCAGCAGCCATAAGCGCACTAGCGGGGGCTATCACAATGAGCAGTTCTTC

V: TRBV11-2
D: TRBD1
size: few
J: TRBJ1-1
CDR3: CASSSLGQGNTEAFF
DNA: TGTGCCAGCAGCTCGCTCGGACAGGGGAACACTGAAGCTTTCTTT

V: TRBV2
D: .
size: .
J: TRBJ1-2
CDR3: CASSERYGYTF
DNA: TGTGCCAGCAGTGAACGGTATGGCTACACCTTC

V: TRBV5-1
D: TRBD2
size: .
J: TRBJ2-3
CDR3: CASSFTTSSSTDTQYF
DNA: TGCGCCAGCAGCTTTACGACTAGCTCTAGCACAGATACGCAGTATTTT

V: TRBV5-1
D: TRBD2
size: .
J: TRBJ2-7
CDR3: CASSPGGVGLYEQYF
DNA: TGCGCCAGCAGCCCGGGGGGGGTTGGTCTTTACGAGCAGTACTTC

V: TRBV10-3
D: TRBD1
size: .
J: TRBJ2-7
CDR3: CAISESEGAEEQYF
DNA: TGTGCCATCAGTGAGTCCGAGGGGGCGGAAGAGCAGTACTTC

V: TRBV5-1
D: .
size: once
J: TRBJ2-1
CDR3: CASSPLTYGVGEQFF
DNA: TGCGCCAGCAGCCCATTGACATACGGGGTGGGGGAGCAGTTCTTC

V: TRBV28
D: TRBD2
size: .
J: TRBJ2-1
CDR3: CASSRQRGFSLTEQFF
DNA: TGTGCCAGCAGTCGACAGCGGGGTTTCTCCCTCACGGAGCAGTTCTTC

V: TRBV28
D: TRBD1
size: .
J: TRBJ1-5
CDR3: CASSLYPRGHDQPQHF
DNA: TGTGCCAGCAGTTTATACCCTAGGGGGCATGACCAGCCCCAGCATTTT

V: TRBV6-6
D: TRBD2
size: .
J: TRBJ2-6
CDR3: CASFYGGSGANVLTF
DNA: TGTGCCAGCTTTTACGGGGGGTCTGGGGCCAACGTCCTGACTTTC

V: TRBV4-1
D: .
size: .
J: TRBJ1-2
CDR3: CASSQVFGQLYGYTF
DNA: TGCGCCAGCAGCCAAGTGTTCGGACAGCTATATGGCTACACCTTC

V: TRBV6-1
D: TRBD2
size: .
J: TRBJ2-1
CDR3: CASSELPTSGEQFF
DNA: TGTGCCAGCAGTGAACTCCCGACTAGCGGCGAGCAGTTCTTC

V: TRBV7-8
D: TRBD1
size: .
J: TRBJ2-6
CDR3: CASSPTGTGTIFYSGANVLTF
DNA: TGTGCCAGCAGCCCGACCGGGACAGGGACGATCTTTTACTCTGGGGCCAACGTCCTGACTTTC

V: TRBV28
D: TRBD1
size: .
J: TRBJ1-6
CDR3: CASSLYRGGSPLHF
DNA: TGTGCCAGCAGTTTATACAGGGGGGGTTCACCCCTCCACTTT

V: TRBV25-1
D: .
size: few
J: TRBJ2-7
CDR3: CASSASGYEQYF
DNA: TGTGCCAGCAGTGCGTCAGGGTACGAGCAGTACTTC

V: TRBV18
D: .
size: .
J: TRBJ1-3
CDR3: CASSPRSSGDLRYGNTIYF
DNA: TGTGCCAGCTCACCAAGGTCCTCAGGGGATTTACGGTACGGAAACACCATATATTTT

V: TRBV2
D: TRBD1
size: few
J: TRBJ1-6
CDR3: CASSQTGADSPLHF
DNA: TGTGCCAGCAGTCAGACAGGGGCGGATTCACCCCTCCACTTT

V: TRBV7-3
D: .
size: .
J: TRBJ2-5
CDR3: CASSLSYQETQYF
DNA: TGTGCCAGCAGCTTATCCTACCAAGAGACCCAGTACTTC

V: TRBV4-1
D: .
size: many
J: TRBJ1-6
CDR3: CASSQAGGGSPLHF
DNA: TGCGCCAGCAGCCAAGCCGGGGGGGGTTCACCCCTCCACTTT

V: TRBV18
D: .
size: .
J: TRBJ1-4
CDR3: CASSPNQGSDEKLFF
DNA: TGTGCCAGCTCACCAAACCAGGGGTCTGATGAAAAACTGTTTTTT

V: TRBV6-1
D: .
size: .
J: TRBJ2-3
CDR3: CASSEWRQESGTQYF
DNA: TGTGCCAGCAGTGAATGGCGACAGGAATCGGGTACGCAGTATTTT

V: TRBV29-1
D: .
size: .
J: TRBJ1-1
CDR3: CSVAIENTEAFF
DNA: TGCAGCGTTGCCATAGAGAACACTGAAGCTTTCTTT

V: TRBV2
D: .
size: once
J: TRBJ2-7
CDR3: CASRRQRRDYEQYF
DNA: TGTGCCAGCAGGCGACAGAGGAGGGACTACGAGCAGTACTTC